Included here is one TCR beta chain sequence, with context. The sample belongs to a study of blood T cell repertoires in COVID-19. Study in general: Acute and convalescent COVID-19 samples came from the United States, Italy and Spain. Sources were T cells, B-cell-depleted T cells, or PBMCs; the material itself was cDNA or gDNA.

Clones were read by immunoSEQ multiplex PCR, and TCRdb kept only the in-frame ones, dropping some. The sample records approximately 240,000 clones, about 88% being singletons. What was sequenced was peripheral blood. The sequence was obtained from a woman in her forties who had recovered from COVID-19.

The CDR3 is CASSERENTGELFF. The CDR3 coding sequence is TGTGCCAGCAGTGAAAGAGAAAACACCGGGGAGCTGTTTTTT. V gene TRBV6-1 combines with J gene TRBJ2-2; D is ambiguous. There are 14 residues in the CDR3. Per germline, CDR1 MNHNS and CDR2 SASEGT. Trimming cost V 2 bases and J 2 bases, with 6 bases left between them.